This T cell receptor beta chain emerged from a study of T cells after yellow fever vaccination. With 5 bases clipped from V and 6 bases from J, the junction kept 13 bases outside the gene matches. Germline V gene lookup returns CDR1 SGHNT and CDR2 YYREEE (reference sequence). The CDR3 totals 15 residues. TCRdb re-analysed the 5' RACE reads in MiXCR, keeping a single row per CDR3 protein. The data contain hundreds of thousands of distinct CDR3 sequences, more than 3% of them seen just once; the ten biggest clones take up roughly a quarter. J is TRBJ2-5 and V is TRBV5-4; 7 nucleotides agree with TRBD1. The sequence was obtained from a man aged 18 to 30 who received the YFV17D yellow fever vaccine. Sequenced here: PBMCs, sampled on the day of the yellow fever booster vaccination. The CDR3 DNA sequence: TGTGCCAGCAGGCTGGGGACAGAGTTTTGGCAGACCCAGTACTTC. Amino acid sequence: CASRLGTEFWQTQYF. Looking up the rest from reference TRBV5-4 and TRBJ2-5 gives the full variable domain: ETGVTQSPTHLIKTRGQQVTLRCSSQSGHNTVSWYQQALGQGPQFIFQYYREEENGRGNFPPRFSGLQFPNYSSELNVNALELDDSALYLCASRLGTEFWQTQYFGPGTRLLVL.